This T cell receptor beta chain was sequenced during a study of cytomegalovirus exposure and HLA in healthy donors. In the PCR, 60 Vbeta and 13 Jbeta primers were used. Authors' analysis steps: Unique TCR beta chains numbered around 80 million in a later analysis, with around 11 million shared. The assay was immunoSEQ multiplex PCR, and TCRdb's table has in-frame clones only and misses some. Clone size and V and J calls were adopted from that table, with D and trimming inferred from the DNA. The sample comprises 140,000 to 150,000 clones, about 80% of which are singletons, and roughly 10% rests with the top ten. Germline V gives CDR1 LNHNV, CDR2 YYDKDF (reference sequence). With 0 bases removed from V and 5 bases from J, the gap between germline ends came to 11 bases. This CDR3 has 15 residues.

This sequence joins TRBV15 and TRBJ2-1, with D maybe TRBD2 (6 bases). The specimen was PBMCs. The receptor was derived from a woman aged 60-70 years in good health and CMV-seropositive. CDR3 coding DNA: TGTGCCACCAGCAGAGAGACTAGTCCTCACAATGAGCAGTTCTTC. It encodes CATSRETSPHNEQFF.